The 20 T cell receptor beta chains below were found in one sample sequenced in a study of blood T cell repertoires in COVID-19. Clones were read by immunoSEQ multiplex PCR, and TCRdb kept only the in-frame ones, dropping some. The table has 200,000 to 250,000 clones, nearly 90% seen once. Sequenced: PBMCs or T cells enriched from blood (not recorded which). The receptor set was obtained from a man younger than 40 who had been exposed to COVID-19.

The chain joins TRBV12-1 to TRBJ2-3; no check of the table's D call, TRBD2, against the DNA was made. TRBV12-1 is recorded as a pseudogene. The CDR3 contains 21 residues. The DNA for the CDR3 is TGTGCCAGCAGCTTTACCGTTCCGGGACTAGCGGAGGGGGTTAACACAGATACGCAGTATTTT. Translation gives CASSFTVPGLAEGVNTDTQYF.

The V and J genes are TRBV12-3 or TRBV12-4 and TRBJ2-2; 11 positions match TRBD1. V shed 6 bases and J 8 bases; nucleotides not matched to a gene: 2. There are 13 residues in the CDR3. The CDR3 reads CASRGQGDGELFF. The CDR3, as DNA: TGTGCCAGCAGGGGACAGGGGGATGGGGAGCTGTTTTTT.

The rearrangement links TRBV18 to TRBJ2-7, with D possibly being TRBD2 (5 bases). The CDR3 length is 14 residues. V dropped 1 base and J dropped 0 bases, with 7 bases sitting between them. Germline CDR1 and CDR2: KGHSH and LQKENI. This chain's CDR3 is CASSPRGHSYEQYF. The CDR3 DNA reads as TGTGCCAGCTCACCACGAGGGCACTCCTACGAGCAGTACTTC.

This clone was recorded once. The chain couples TRBV18 to TRBJ1-5, with TRBD1 matching 9 bases. V shed 3 bases and J 5 bases; nucleotides not matched to a gene: 2. Per the germline V gene, CDR1 is KGHSH and CDR2 is LQKENI. The CDR3 spans 14 residues. CDR3 coding DNA: TGTGCCAGCTCACCTCGACAGGGGGATCAGCCCCAGCATTTT. It encodes CASSPRQGDQPQHF.

V usage is TRBV19 and J usage is TRBJ2-3, with D uncertain. V was cut by 3 bases and J by 2 bases, with 3 bases left in between. The CDR3 is made up of 12 amino acids. Per germline, CDR1 LNHDA and CDR2 SQIVND (reference sequence). The DNA for the CDR3 is TGTGCCAGTAGTATCAACACAGATACGCAGTATTTT. Amino acids: CASSINTDTQYF.

The V gene is TRBV30, the J gene TRBJ2-5; 13 bases agree with TRBD2. Germline assignment: CDR1 GTSNPN and CDR2 SVGIG (reference sequence). The J segment lost 2 bases and the V segment lost 0 bases, leaving 6 bases of the junction unmatched. This CDR3 is 17 amino acids long. The CDR3 coding sequence is TGTGCCTGGAGTGTAGGGTTACTAGCGGGGGGGCAAGAGACCCAGTACTTC. Its translation: CAWSVGLLAGGQETQYF.

In its sample, this clone was seen once. V gene TRBV3-1 (or the pseudogene TRBV3-2) combines with J gene TRBJ1-2; the D gene is possibly TRBD1 (6 bases). Trimming pared 2 bases from V and 0 bases from J, leaving 10 bases between. The germline V gene has CDR1 LGHDT and CDR2 YNNKEL (reference sequence). This CDR3 has 15 residues. CDR3 in amino acids: CASSQNRAPNYGYTF. The CDR3 nucleotides read TGTGCCAGCAGCCAAAACAGGGCACCTAACTATGGCTACACCTTC.

This clone was seen only once. This rearrangement joins TRBV18 to TRBJ1-3; 9 bases match TRBD1. The ends lost 1 base at V and 0 bases at J; junction bases unmatched: 10. Germline lookup yields CDR1 KGHSH and CDR2 LQKENI. This CDR3 spans 19 amino acids. The CDR3 region has the DNA TGTGCCAGCTCACCACACGGACAGGGGAAGCTTCACTCTGGAAACACCATATATTTT. Amino acids: CASSPHGQGKLHSGNTIYF. The variable domain in full, completed from reference TRBV18 and TRBJ1-3, reads NAGVMQNPRHLVRRRGQEARLRCSPMKGHSHVYWYRQLPEEGLKFMVYLQKENIIDESGMPKERFSAEFPKEGPSILRIQQVVRGDSAAYFCASSPHGQGKLHSGNTIYFGEGSWLTVV.

The chain uses TRBV24-1 and TRBJ2-5; 14 bases match TRBD2. Trimming cost V 4 bases and J 4 bases; bases outside gene matches: 4. Germline values: CDR1 KGHDR, CDR2 SFDVKD. The CDR3 runs 16 residues. This CDR3 reads CATSDPTSGGVETQYF. As DNA, the CDR3 is TGTGCCACCAGTGACCCGACTAGCGGGGGGGTAGAGACCCAGTACTTC.

The J gene is TRBJ2-1, the V gene TRBV18; TRBD1 matches 9 bases. Germline CDR1 and CDR2: KGHSH and LQKENI. Trimming took 4 bases from V and 6 from J; bases not matched to a gene: 10. CDR3 length: 16 residues. The CDR3 coding sequence is TGTGCCAGCTCACTTAGATTGCCGGGACAGGGCAATGAGCAGTTCTTC. Translation: CASSLRLPGQGNEQFF.

The chain carries TRBV19 and TRBJ2-3, with a tentative D call TRBD2 (5 bases). In germline, CDR1 is LNHDA, CDR2 SQIVND (reference sequence). This CDR3 region has 13 residues. Trimming removed 5 bases from V and 5 bases from J, with 11 bases in between. In DNA, the CDR3 is TGTGCCAGTAGTCCTCTTGAGGGAGATACGCAGTATTTT. Translating gives CASSPLEGDTQYF.

CDR3 bases: TGTGCCAGCAGCAAAGCGGAGGTAGGATGGAACAATGAGCAGTTCTTC. Amino acid sequence: CASSKAEVGWNNEQFF. The chain carries TRBV21-1 and TRBJ2-1; the D call of TRBD2 is as the table states it, not checked on the DNA. TRBV21-1 is described as a pseudogene. There are 16 residues in the CDR3.

The V and J genes are TRBV19 and TRBJ2-3; a weak D match, TRBD1 (5 bases). Trimming removed 4 bases at V and 9 bases at J, with 11 bases between. This CDR3 comprises 12 residues. Per germline, CDR1 LNHDA and CDR2 SQIVND (reference sequence). CDR3 sequence reads: CASSTRVDTQYF. The DNA for the CDR3 is TGTGCCAGTAGTACCAGGGTGGACACGCAGTATTTT.

The J gene is TRBJ1-2, the V gene TRBV4-1; D is unresolved. The CDR3 extends over 16 amino acids. Deletions cut 4 bases from V and 4 bases from J, with 19 bases between. Germline V gene lookup returns CDR1 MGHRA and CDR2 YSYEKL. In DNA form, the CDR3 reads TGCGCCAGCAGCCCCTCGCGGTCAGCCGGAGTCTATGGCTACACCTTC. Translation gives CASSPSRSAGVYGYTF.

This clone was seen more than once but under ten times. The V gene is TRBV12-2, the J gene TRBJ2-3; the tabulated D call, TRBD2, remains unverified against the DNA. TRBV12-2 is flagged as a pseudogene. The CDR3 has 15 amino acids. This CDR3 is CASRKYGGGTDTQYF. The CDR3, as DNA: TGTGCAAGTCGTAAATACGGGGGGGGCACAGATACGCAGTATTTT.

V is TRBV10-1 and J is TRBJ2-3; TRBD2 matches 10 bases. The CDR3 covers 17 residues. V dropped 0 bases and J dropped 5; count of bases not matched to a gene: 8. The V gene's germline CDR1 is WNHNN and CDR2 SYGVQD (reference sequence). The CDR3 region is CASSESSTSGEVDTQYF. CDR3 DNA: TGCGCCAGCAGTGAGTCGTCTACTAGCGGGGAGGTAGATACGCAGTATTTT.

The rearrangement joins TRBV19 to TRBJ2-7; 7 bases map to TRBD1. The CDR3 consists of 15 residues. After removal of 4 bases from V and 0 bases from J, the junction contained 6 bases not matched to a gene. Germline loops: CDR1 LNHDA, CDR2 SQIVND (reference sequence). CDR3 protein: CASSTLDRDSYEQYF. For the CDR3, the DNA is TGTGCCAGTAGTACCCTTGACAGGGACTCCTACGAGCAGTACTTC.

This chain uses TRBV28 with TRBJ1-5; maybe TRBD1 (6 bases). CDR1 and CDR2 from the germline V gene are MDHEN and SYDVKM. V lost 3 bases, J lost 0 bases, and 15 bases lay in between. The CDR3 spans 17 residues. CDR3 protein: CASSLPQGIYSNQPQHF. As DNA, the CDR3 is TGTGCCAGCAGTTTGCCCCAGGGGATCTATAGCAATCAGCCCCAGCATTTT.

This clone was seen a single time. CDR3 region: CATSDRMTGGGADTQYF. The DNA for the CDR3 is TGTGCCACCAGTGATCGGATGACAGGGGGCGGGGCAGATACGCAGTATTTT. The chain is built from TRBV24-1 and TRBJ2-3, with TRBD1 matching 10 bases. Germline CDR1 KGHDR, CDR2 SFDVKD. This CDR3 region has 17 residues. V dropped 3 bases and J dropped 4; count of bases not matched to a gene: 9.

This clone was detected only once. V is TRBV6-9 and J is TRBJ1-6, with a possible D match to TRBD1 (6 bases). CDR1 and CDR2 (germline): MNHGY, SVAAGI. The CDR3 has 15 residues. V shed 7 bases and J shed 2 bases, with 12 bases lying between them. CDR3 sequence (DNA): TGTGCCAGCATCAAACAGGGCCCCTATAATTCACCCCTCCACTTT. This codes for CASIKQGPYNSPLHF.